Presented here are 8 T cell receptor beta chains from one specimen sequenced in a study of blood T cell repertoires in COVID-19. Using immunoSEQ multiplex PCR, the repertoire was profiled, and TCRdb retains in-frame clones only, with some absent. There are 100,000 or so clones in the sample; roughly two thirds occur only once, and roughly 6% lies in the top ten. The source material was peripheral blood. These receptors all stem from a man aged 80 or over with acute or convalescent COVID-19.

The rearrangement joins TRBV3-1 (or the pseudogene TRBV3-2) to TRBJ2-5, with 7 positions matching TRBD1. Germline loops: CDR1 LGHDT, CDR2 YNNKEL (reference sequence). The CDR3 is made up of 14 amino acids. Trimming cost V 10 bases and J 4 bases; bases outside gene matches: 12. The DNA for the CDR3 is TGTGCCACCCGAGGGACAGCCAGTGGAGAGACCCAGTACTTC. It codes for CATRGTASGETQYF.

This clone was found many times. Other DNA variants within this sample encode the same CDR3. J is TRBJ1-1 and V is TRBV7-9; 10 positions match TRBD1. Trimming removed 5 bases from V and 5 bases from J; junction bases left unmatched: 5. The CDR3 runs 14 residues. The germline V gene encodes CDR1 SEHNR and CDR2 FQNEAQ (reference sequence). CDR3 sequence: CASSPGQGETEAFF. The CDR3 bases are TGTGCCAGCAGCCCCGGACAGGGGGAGACTGAAGCTTTCTTT.

This clone was seen a single time. J is TRBJ1-5 and V is TRBV28; TRBD1 matches 8 bases. The CDR3 extends over 14 amino acids. Trimming removed 4 bases from V and 6 bases from J; junction bases left unmatched: 5. CDR1 is MDHEN, CDR2 SYDVKM, per germline. DNA of the CDR3: TGTGCCAGCAGTTCCGGACAGGGAGGTCAGCCCCAGCATTTT. It specifies CASSSGQGGQPQHF.

This clone was detected ten times or more. The chain uses TRBV19 and TRBJ2-7; 11 nucleotides agree with TRBD1. J lost 5 bases, V lost 4 bases, and 4 bases had no gene match. This CDR3 has 14 residues. Germline V CDR1 and CDR2: LNHDA, SQIVND (reference sequence). The CDR3 nucleotides read TGTGCCAGTAGTAGGGGACAGGGGGTCAACGAGCAGTACTTC. Residues: CASSRGQGVNEQYF.

This sequence joins TRBV19 and TRBJ2-7; D may be TRBD1 (5 bases). Trimming pared 5 bases from V and 5 bases from J, leaving 16 bases between. This CDR3 contains 14 residues. Germline CDR1 reads LNHDA; CDR2 reads SQIVND (reference sequence). The CDR3 here is CASSETTVAHEQYF. CDR3 nucleotide sequence: TGTGCCAGTAGTGAAACGACAGTTGCACACGAGCAGTACTTC.

This sequence joins TRBV6-5 and TRBJ1-1, with 7 bases fitting TRBD1. This CDR3 spans 14 amino acids. V lost 4 bases and J lost 1; bases outside the gene matches: 3. From germline, CDR1 is MNHEY and CDR2 SVGAGI. CDR3 amino acids: CASSWDSPNTEAFF. The DNA of the CDR3 is TGTGCCAGCAGTTGGGACAGCCCGAACACTGAAGCTTTCTTT.

The chain employs TRBV6-2 or TRBV6-3 and TRBJ1-1; 10 positions agree with TRBD1. After removal of 5 bases from V and 5 bases from J, the junction contained 5 bases not matched to a gene. Germline loops: CDR1 MNHEY, CDR2 SVGEGT. The CDR3 has 14 residues. The CDR3 coding sequence is TGTGCCAGCAGTCGACAGGGGGCTTGGACTGAAGCTTTCTTT. Encoded protein: CASSRQGAWTEAFF.

This clone was recorded a few times. The V gene is TRBV15, the J gene TRBJ2-4, with D tentatively TRBD2 (6 bases). The CDR3 totals 15 residues. CDR1 LNHNV and CDR2 YYDKDF come from the germline V gene (reference sequence). V dropped 1 base and J dropped 0 bases, with 7 bases sitting between them. CDR3 sequence reads: CATSRGEVAKNIQYF. CDR3 in DNA: TGTGCCACCAGCAGAGGGGAGGTAGCCAAAAACATTCAGTACTTC.